The entry below describes one T cell receptor (beta chain). Its specificity is unknown. These data come from a study of cytomegalovirus exposure and HLA in healthy donors. Study findings and constraints: Cytomegalovirus status, reportedly, was diagnosed with high specificity and sensitivity by the classifier.

Measured with immunoSEQ multiplex PCR; TCRdb has only the in-frame clones, and not every one. The table lists about 340,000 clones, roughly 90% of them singletons. The sequence was obtained from a woman aged 18-30 years in good health and CMV-seronegative. The specimen sequenced was PBMCs.

CDR3 bases: TGCGCCAGCAGCCAAGAGATTAGCGGAGGTGGGTTGGAGACCCAGTACTTC. It translates to CASSQEISGGGLETQYF. This chain links TRBV4-3 with TRBJ2-5, with D possibly TRBD2 on 6 matching bases. Trimming took off 0 bases at V and 5 bases at J, with 19 bases between the two ends. Germline loops: CDR1 LGHNA, CDR2 YSLEER. The CDR3 consists of 17 residues.